The 8 T cell receptor beta chains below were found in one sample sequenced in a study of T cells in localized non-small cell lung cancer. Sequencing used immunoSEQ multiplex PCR; TCRdb keeps in-frame clones, though not all of them. The data contain about 76,000 clones, around 85% of them seen just once; the ten biggest clones take up under 1.5%. The sequencing used peripheral blood, collected before any cancer treatment. Every receptor here comes from a female donor over 55 with stage I lung adenocarcinoma.

V and J are TRBV19 and TRBJ2-1, with TRBD2 matching over 11 bases. The CDR3 is 15 residues long. V was clipped by 5 bases and J by 5 bases; unmatched bases: 5. Germline V gene sequence: CDR1 LNHDA, CDR2 SQIVND (reference sequence). This CDR3 reads CASSAGTSGNNEQFF. The CDR3 DNA reads as TGTGCCAGTAGTGCCGGGACTAGCGGCAACAATGAGCAGTTCTTC. Based on the CDR3 plus reference TRBV19 and TRBJ2-1, the full variable domain is DGGITQSPKYLFRKEGQNVTLSCEQNLNHDAMYWYRQDPGQGLRLIYYSQIVNDFQKGDIAEGYSVSREKKESFPLTVTSAQKNPTAFYLCASSAGTSGNNEQFFGPGTRLTVL.

Ten or more counts support this clone. The genes are TRBV7-3 and TRBJ2-7; perhaps TRBD2 as D (6 bases). V was shortened by 5 bases and J by 3 bases, with 11 bases between the two germline ends. Germline assignment: CDR1 SGHTA and CDR2 FQGTGA. The CDR3 contains 13 residues. The CDR3 protein is CASSIAVDYEQYF. The CDR3 nucleotides read TGTGCCAGCAGCATAGCGGTAGACTACGAGCAGTACTTC.

The V and J genes are TRBV27 and TRBJ2-1; 8 nucleotides agree with TRBD1. CDR3 length equals 14 residues. After removal of 5 bases from V and 5 bases from J, the junction contained 5 bases not matched to a gene. Per the germline V gene, CDR1 is MNHEY and CDR2 is SMNVEV (reference sequence). The CDR3 is CASSQRTGHNEQFF. The CDR3 region has the DNA TGTGCCAGCAGTCAAAGGACAGGGCACAATGAGCAGTTCTTC.

CDR3 bases: TGTGCCAGCAGTGCCGGGACTAGCTGGGGTCGTGATGAGCAGTTCTTC. It encodes CASSAGTSWGRDEQFF. The chain combines TRBV2 with TRBJ2-1; 9 bases align to TRBD2. CDR1 and CDR2 from the germline V gene are SNHLY and FYNNEI. The CDR3 spans 16 residues. J was trimmed by 8 bases and V by 4 bases; bases with no gene match: 12.

The sample holds a few counts of this clone. The gene calls are TRBV28 and TRBJ2-7; D is ambiguous. Germline V CDR1 and CDR2: MDHEN, SYDVKM. The CDR3 consists of 15 residues. V shed 6 bases and J shed 4 bases, with 19 bases lying between them. The CDR3 DNA is TGTGCCAGCAGCCCACCCAGGACCGGCAGATACGAGCAGTACTTC. Protein sequence: CASSPPRTGRYEQYF.

The CDR3: CASSFRAQETQYF. Here the CDR3 DNA reads TGTGCCAGCAGTTTTAGGGCGCAAGAGACCCAGTACTTC. The gene calls are TRBV6-6 and TRBJ2-5; D gene uncertain. The germline V gene has CDR1 MNHNY and CDR2 SVGAGI (reference sequence). The V gene lost 4 bases and the J gene lost 2 bases, with 8 bases spanning the gap. This CDR3 spans 13 amino acids.

This rearrangement joins TRBV10-3 to TRBJ1-4; 9 bases are shared with TRBD1. CDR1 and CDR2 (germline): ENHRY, SYGVKD. V trimming: 6 bases; J trimming: 6 bases; junction bases outside the gene matches: 5. This CDR3 region has 14 residues. CDR3 in amino acids: CAIRVRTGDEKLFF. DNA for the CDR3: TGTGCCATCAGGGTCCGGACAGGGGATGAAAAACTGTTTTTT.

In DNA, the CDR3 is TGTGCCAGCAGTTTATCAGGAGCCAATGAGCAGTTCTTC. Amino acids: CASSLSGANEQFF. V and J are TRBV27 and TRBJ2-1, with no clear D. Germline CDR1 is MNHEY and CDR2 is SMNVEV (reference sequence). V was cut by 0 bases and J by 6 bases, with 6 bases left in between. This CDR3 is 13 amino acids long.